This T cell receptor beta chain was captured in a study of response to subunit inactivated influenza vaccine. The CDR3 extends over 14 amino acids. V gave up 7 bases and J gave up 1 base, with 14 bases separating them. The germline V gene encodes CDR1 SEHNR and CDR2 FQNEAQ (reference sequence). TCRdb fed the RT-PCR reads into MiXCR, producing one record per CDR3 protein. The sample consists of about 780,000 distinct CDR3 sequences, approximately 17% of them appearing once. This rearrangement joins TRBV7-9 to TRBJ2-7, with D possibly being TRBD1 (5 bases). Sequenced here: PBMCs from blood, sampled more than 4 days after vaccination. The clonotype was recovered from a man between 45 and 60 years old who received an inactivated influenza vaccine. CDR3 amino acids: CASTPDISSYEQYF. In DNA form, the CDR3 reads TGTGCCAGCACACCGGACATATCGTCCTACGAGCAGTACTTC. Combining the CDR3 with reference TRBV7-9 and TRBJ2-7 gives the whole variable domain DTGVSQNPRHKITKRGQNVTFRCDPISEHNRLYWYRQTLGQGPEFLTYFQNEAQLEKSRLLSDRFSAERPKGSFSTLEIQRTEQGDSAMYLCASTPDISSYEQYFGPGTRLTVT.